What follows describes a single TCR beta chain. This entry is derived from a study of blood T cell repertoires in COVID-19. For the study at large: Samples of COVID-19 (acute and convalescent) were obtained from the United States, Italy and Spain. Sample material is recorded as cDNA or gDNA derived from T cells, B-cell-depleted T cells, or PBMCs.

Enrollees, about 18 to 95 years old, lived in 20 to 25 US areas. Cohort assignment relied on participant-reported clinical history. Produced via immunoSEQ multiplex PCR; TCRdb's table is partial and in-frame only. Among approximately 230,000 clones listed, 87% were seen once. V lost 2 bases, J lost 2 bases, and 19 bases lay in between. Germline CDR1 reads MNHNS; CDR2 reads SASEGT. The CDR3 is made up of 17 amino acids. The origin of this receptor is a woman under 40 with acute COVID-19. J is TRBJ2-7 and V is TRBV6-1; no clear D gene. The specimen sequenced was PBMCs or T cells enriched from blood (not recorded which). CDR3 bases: TGTGCCAGCAGTGAAAAAGATTCCGGGTATCCCCCCTACGAGCAGTACTTC. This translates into CASSEKDSGYPPYEQYF.